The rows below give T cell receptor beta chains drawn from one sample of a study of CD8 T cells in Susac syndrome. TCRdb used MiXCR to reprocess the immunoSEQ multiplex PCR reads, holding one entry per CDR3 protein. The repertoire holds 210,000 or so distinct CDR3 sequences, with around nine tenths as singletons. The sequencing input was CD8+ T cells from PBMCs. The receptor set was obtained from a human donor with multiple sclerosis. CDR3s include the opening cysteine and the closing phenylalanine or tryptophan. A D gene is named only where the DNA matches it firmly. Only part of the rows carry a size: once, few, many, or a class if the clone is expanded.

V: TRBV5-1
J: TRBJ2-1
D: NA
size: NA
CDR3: CASSFRQFDEQFF
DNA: TGCGCCAGCAGCTTTCGACAGTTCGATGAGCAGTTCTTC

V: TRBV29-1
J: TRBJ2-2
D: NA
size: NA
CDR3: CSALGGPGELFF
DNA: TGCAGCGCCCTGGGGGGGCCCGGGGAGCTGTTTTTT

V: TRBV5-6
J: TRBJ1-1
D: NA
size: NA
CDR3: CASIDLMNTEAFF
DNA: TGTGCCAGCATCGATCTAATGAACACTGAAGCTTTCTTT

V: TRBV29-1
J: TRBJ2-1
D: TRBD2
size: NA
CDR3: CSVRGLASIYYNEQFF
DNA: TGCAGCGTTAGGGGACTAGCGAGCATATACTACAATGAGCAGTTCTTC

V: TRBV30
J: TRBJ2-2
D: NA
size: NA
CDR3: CAWSASISTNTGELFF
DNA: TGTGCCTGGAGTGCAAGCATCTCCACGAACACCGGGGAGCTGTTTTTT

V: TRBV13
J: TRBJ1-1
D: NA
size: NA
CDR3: CASSLGRAAAEAFF
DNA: TGTGCCAGCAGCTTAGGTCGGGCGGCCGCCGAAGCTTTCTTT

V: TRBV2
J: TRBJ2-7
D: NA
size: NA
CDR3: CASSDIVRDNTYEQYF
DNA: TGTGCCAGCAGTGATATCGTCCGGGACAACACATACGAGCAGTACTTC

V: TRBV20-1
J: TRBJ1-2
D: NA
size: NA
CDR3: CSARSPTPQDGYTF
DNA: TGCAGTGCTAGATCCCCGACTCCGCAGGATGGCTACACCTTC

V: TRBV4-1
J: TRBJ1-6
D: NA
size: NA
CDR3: CASSQDPGFSYNSPLHF
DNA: TGCGCCAGCAGCCAAGACCCAGGGTTCTCCTATAATTCACCCCTCCACTTT

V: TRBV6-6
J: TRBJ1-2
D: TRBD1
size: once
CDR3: CASSYGTAEGYTF
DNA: TGTGCCAGCAGTTACGGGACAGCTGAAGGCTACACCTTC

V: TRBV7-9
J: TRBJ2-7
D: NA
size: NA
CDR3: CASSSRGAYEQYF
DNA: TGTGCCAGCAGCTCCCGGGGCGCCTACGAGCAGTACTTC

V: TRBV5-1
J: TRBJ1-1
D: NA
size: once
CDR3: CASSLATSGNTEAFF
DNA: TGCGCCAGCAGCTTGGCGACCTCAGGGAACACTGAAGCTTTCTTT

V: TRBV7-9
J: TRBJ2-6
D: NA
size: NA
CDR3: CASSFPGRGDSGANVLTF
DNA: TGTGCCAGCAGCTTCCCAGGGAGAGGAGACTCTGGGGCCAACGTCCTGACTTTC

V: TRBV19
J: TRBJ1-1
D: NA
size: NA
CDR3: CASSPRGAGTEAFF
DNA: TGTGCCAGTAGTCCCAGGGGTGCGGGAACTGAAGCTTTCTTT

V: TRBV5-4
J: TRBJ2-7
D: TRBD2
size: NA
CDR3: CASSHGLADYEQYF
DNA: TGTGCCAGCAGCCACGGACTAGCGGACTACGAGCAGTACTTC

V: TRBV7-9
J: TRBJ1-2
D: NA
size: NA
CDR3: CASSLVWTVPYGYTF
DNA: TGTGCCAGCAGCTTAGTTTGGACAGTTCCGTATGGCTACACCTTC

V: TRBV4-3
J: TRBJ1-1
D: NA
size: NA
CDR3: CASSHRGGTEAFF
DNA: TGCGCCAGCAGCCACCGTGGGGGCACTGAAGCTTTCTTT

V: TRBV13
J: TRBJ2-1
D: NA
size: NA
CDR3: CASSPAISYNEQFF
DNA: TGTGCCAGCAGCCCAGCGATTTCATACAATGAGCAGTTCTTC

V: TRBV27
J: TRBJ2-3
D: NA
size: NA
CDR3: CASSRAAGTDTQYF
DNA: TGTGCCAGCAGTAGGGCGGCAGGCACAGATACGCAGTATTTT

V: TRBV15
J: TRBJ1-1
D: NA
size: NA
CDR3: CATSTVGERRGAFF
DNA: TGTGCCACCAGCACGGTGGGTGAGAGAAGAGGGGCTTTCTTT

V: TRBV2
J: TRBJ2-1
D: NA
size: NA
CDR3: CASSERLAKYNEQFF
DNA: TGTGCCAGCAGTGAAAGGCTAGCAAAATACAATGAGCAGTTCTTC

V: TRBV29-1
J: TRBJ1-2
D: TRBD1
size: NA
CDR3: CSVEEQGSGYGYTF
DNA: TGCAGCGTGGAGGAACAGGGGAGCGGCTATGGCTACACCTTC

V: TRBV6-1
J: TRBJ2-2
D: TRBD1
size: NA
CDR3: CASNPGTGMSTGELFF
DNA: TGTGCCAGCAATCCCGGGACAGGGATGTCCACCGGGGAGCTGTTTTTT

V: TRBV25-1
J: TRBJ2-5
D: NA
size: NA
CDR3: CASSEPIQETQYF
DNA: TGTGCCAGCAGTGAACCCATTCAAGAGACCCAGTACTTC

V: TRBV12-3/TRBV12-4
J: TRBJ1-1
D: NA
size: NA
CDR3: CASTSRDRLEAFF
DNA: TGTGCCAGCACGAGTAGGGACCGACTGGAAGCTTTCTTT

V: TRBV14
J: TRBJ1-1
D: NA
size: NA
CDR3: CASSQYRTLMNTEAFF
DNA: TGTGCCAGCAGCCAGTACAGGACTTTGATGAACACTGAAGCTTTCTTT

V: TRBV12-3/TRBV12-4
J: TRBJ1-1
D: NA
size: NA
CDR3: CASSYAPLSGGMNTEAFF
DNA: TGTGCCAGCAGTTATGCCCCGCTGTCCGGGGGCATGAACACTGAAGCTTTCTTT

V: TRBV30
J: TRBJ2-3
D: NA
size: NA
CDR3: CAWSRHSSDTQYF
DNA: TGTGCCTGGAGTCGGCATTCTAGCGATACGCAGTATTTT

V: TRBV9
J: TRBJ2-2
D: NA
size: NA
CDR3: CAGLAQGRPGELFF
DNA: TGTGCCGGTCTGGCGCAGGGGCGACCCGGGGAGCTGTTTTTT

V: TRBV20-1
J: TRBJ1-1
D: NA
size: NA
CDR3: CSATGLMNTEAFF
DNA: TGCAGTGCTACGGGACTCATGAACACTGAAGCTTTCTTT

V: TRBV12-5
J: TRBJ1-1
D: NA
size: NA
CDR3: CASGLQLNTEAFF
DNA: TGTGCTAGTGGTTTACAGTTAAACACTGAAGCTTTCTTT

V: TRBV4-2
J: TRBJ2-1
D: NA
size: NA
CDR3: CASSPIPEGSYNEQFF
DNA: TGTGCCAGCAGCCCCATCCCAGAGGGCTCCTACAATGAGCAGTTCTTC

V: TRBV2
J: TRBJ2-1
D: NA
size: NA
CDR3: CASKLPANYNEQFF
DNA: TGTGCCAGCAAATTACCGGCCAACTACAATGAGCAGTTCTTC

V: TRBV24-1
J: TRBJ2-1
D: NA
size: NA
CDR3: CATSDIRVLFF
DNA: TGTGCCACCAGTGATATCCGGGTTCTGTTCTTC

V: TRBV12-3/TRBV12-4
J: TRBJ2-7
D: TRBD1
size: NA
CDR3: CASSSRTGVGDEQYF
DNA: TGTGCCAGCAGTTCCCGGACAGGGGTCGGCGACGAGCAGTACTTC

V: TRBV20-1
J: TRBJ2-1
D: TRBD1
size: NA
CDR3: CSPGQGEFDEQFF
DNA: TGCAGTCCAGGACAGGGGGAGTTCGACGAGCAGTTCTTC

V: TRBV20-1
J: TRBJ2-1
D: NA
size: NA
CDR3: CSARVAARSPNNEQFF
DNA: TGCAGTGCTAGAGTCGCAGCCCGCTCCCCGAACAATGAGCAGTTCTTC

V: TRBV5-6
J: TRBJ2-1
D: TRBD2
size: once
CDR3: CASSFEGLAGGFF
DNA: TGTGCCAGCAGCTTTGAGGGACTAGCGGGAGGGTTCTTC

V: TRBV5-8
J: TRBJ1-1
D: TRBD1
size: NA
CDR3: CASSLAFRGVIGTEAFF
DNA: TGTGCCAGCAGCTTGGCCTTCAGGGGGGTGATCGGCACTGAAGCTTTCTTT

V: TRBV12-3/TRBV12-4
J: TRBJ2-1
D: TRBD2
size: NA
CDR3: CASKGTSGAYNEQFF
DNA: TGTGCCAGCAAAGGGACTAGCGGAGCCTACAATGAGCAGTTCTTC

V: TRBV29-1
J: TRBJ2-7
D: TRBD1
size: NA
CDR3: CSVLRQGTHEQYF
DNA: TGCAGCGTTCTAAGACAGGGCACACACGAGCAGTACTTC

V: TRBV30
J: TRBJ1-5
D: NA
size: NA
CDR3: CAWSGREYNQPQHF
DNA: TGTGCCTGGAGCGGCCGGGAGTACAATCAGCCCCAGCATTTT

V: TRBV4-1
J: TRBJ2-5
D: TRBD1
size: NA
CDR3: CASSHPRTGGSETQYF
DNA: TGCGCCAGCAGCCATCCCCGGACAGGGGGGAGTGAGACCCAGTACTTC

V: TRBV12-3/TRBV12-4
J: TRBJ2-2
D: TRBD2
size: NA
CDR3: CASSPGTSGRLNTGELFF
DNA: TGTGCCAGCAGTCCCGGGACTAGCGGGAGGCTGAACACCGGGGAGCTGTTTTTT

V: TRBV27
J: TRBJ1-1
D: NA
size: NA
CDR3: CASSPGHLYPTEAFF
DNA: TGTGCCAGCAGTCCGGGACACCTTTACCCGACTGAAGCTTTCTTT